A selection of T cell receptor beta chains follows, all from one sample in a study of shared clonotypes between healthy human individuals. This table comes from immunoSEQ multiplex PCR, and its TCRdb copy is limited to in-frame clones, with some not included. The sample has about 580,000 clones, 98% seen once. The source material was naive CD8+ T cells sorted from blood. These receptors came from a man aged 30 to 45 in good health. Each CDR3 is given with its conserved first and last residue. The order of the fields is D gene, V gene, clone size, J gene, CDR3 protein, CDR3 DNA. D genes are given only for firm matches. Some rows have no size entry. The others give once, few or many, or a class for an expanded clone.

d_call: TRBD2; v_call: TRBV4-3; clone_size: .; j_call: TRBJ2-1; cdr3_aa: CASSQDGREGNEQFF; cdr3_nt: TGCGCCAGCAGCCAAGATGGGCGGGAGGGCAATGAGCAGTTCTTC
d_call: .; v_call: TRBV7-3; clone_size: .; j_call: TRBJ2-1; cdr3_aa: CASSVTGPNNEQFF; cdr3_nt: TGTGCCAGCAGCGTTACGGGGCCAAACAATGAGCAGTTCTTC
d_call: .; v_call: TRBV5-1; clone_size: few; j_call: TRBJ2-7; cdr3_aa: CASSSGAGGDEQYF; cdr3_nt: TGCGCCAGCAGCTCGGGGGCAGGAGGGGACGAGCAGTACTTC
d_call: .; v_call: TRBV29-1; clone_size: .; j_call: TRBJ2-5; cdr3_aa: CSVELRGWQETQYF; cdr3_nt: TGCAGCGTTGAACTCCGAGGGTGGCAAGAGACCCAGTACTTC
d_call: .; v_call: TRBV18; clone_size: .; j_call: TRBJ2-1; cdr3_aa: CASSPPGQVWSEQFF; cdr3_nt: TGTGCCAGCTCACCACCTGGGCAGGTTTGGAGTGAGCAGTTCTTC
d_call: .; v_call: TRBV9; clone_size: .; j_call: TRBJ2-3; cdr3_aa: CASSDLDRPLTDTQYF; cdr3_nt: TGTGCCAGCAGCGACCTTGACAGGCCCCTCACAGATACGCAGTATTTT
d_call: .; v_call: TRBV18; clone_size: once; j_call: TRBJ2-7; cdr3_aa: CASSPSGLSSYEQYF; cdr3_nt: TGTGCCAGCTCACCTAGCGGATTAAGCTCCTACGAGCAGTACTTC
d_call: .; v_call: TRBV29-1; clone_size: .; j_call: TRBJ2-2; cdr3_aa: CSVEFAVLGGVMGGELFF; cdr3_nt: TGCAGCGTTGAATTTGCTGTTCTAGGAGGTGTGATGGGCGGGGAGCTGTTTTTT
d_call: .; v_call: TRBV7-9; clone_size: .; j_call: TRBJ2-3; cdr3_aa: CASSGLDRADTQYF; cdr3_nt: TGTGCCAGCAGCGGATTGGACCGGGCAGATACGCAGTATTTT
d_call: TRBD2; v_call: TRBV27; clone_size: once; j_call: TRBJ2-7; cdr3_aa: CASSLGTSGREQYF; cdr3_nt: TGTGCCAGCAGTTTGGGGACTAGCGGGAGGGAGCAGTACTTC
d_call: .; v_call: TRBV7-6; clone_size: .; j_call: TRBJ1-1; cdr3_aa: CASSPPMNTEAFF; cdr3_nt: TGTGCCAGCAGCCCCCCGATGAACACTGAAGCTTTCTTT
d_call: .; v_call: TRBV7-6; clone_size: .; j_call: TRBJ1-1; cdr3_aa: CASSLSPRQANTEAFF; cdr3_nt: TGTGCCAGCAGCTTATCACCTAGGCAGGCGAACACTGAAGCTTTCTTT
d_call: .; v_call: TRBV7-9; clone_size: .; j_call: TRBJ2-7; cdr3_aa: CASSSGLTSYEQYF; cdr3_nt: TGTGCCAGCAGCTCTGGGCTAACTTCCTACGAGCAGTACTTC
d_call: .; v_call: TRBV25-1; clone_size: .; j_call: TRBJ1-1; cdr3_aa: CAVRGADTEAFF; cdr3_nt: TGTGCCGTCAGGGGCGCGGACACTGAAGCTTTCTTT
d_call: TRBD1; v_call: TRBV27; clone_size: .; j_call: TRBJ1-4; cdr3_aa: CARPLPRDRVNEKLFF; cdr3_nt: TGTGCCAGACCATTACCCCGGGACAGAGTAAATGAAAAACTGTTTTTT
d_call: .; v_call: TRBV4-3; clone_size: .; j_call: TRBJ2-7; cdr3_aa: CASSQDLGASGEQYF; cdr3_nt: TGCGCCAGCAGCCAAGATTTGGGGGCCTCGGGCGAGCAGTACTTC
d_call: .; v_call: TRBV30; clone_size: .; j_call: TRBJ2-1; cdr3_aa: CALGPTGVRDEQFF; cdr3_nt: TGTGCACTGGGCCCAACGGGAGTCCGAGATGAGCAGTTCTTC
d_call: TRBD1; v_call: TRBV7-9; clone_size: .; j_call: TRBJ1-1; cdr3_aa: CASSLPGGTEAFF; cdr3_nt: TGTGCCAGCAGCTTACCAGGGGGAACTGAAGCTTTCTTT